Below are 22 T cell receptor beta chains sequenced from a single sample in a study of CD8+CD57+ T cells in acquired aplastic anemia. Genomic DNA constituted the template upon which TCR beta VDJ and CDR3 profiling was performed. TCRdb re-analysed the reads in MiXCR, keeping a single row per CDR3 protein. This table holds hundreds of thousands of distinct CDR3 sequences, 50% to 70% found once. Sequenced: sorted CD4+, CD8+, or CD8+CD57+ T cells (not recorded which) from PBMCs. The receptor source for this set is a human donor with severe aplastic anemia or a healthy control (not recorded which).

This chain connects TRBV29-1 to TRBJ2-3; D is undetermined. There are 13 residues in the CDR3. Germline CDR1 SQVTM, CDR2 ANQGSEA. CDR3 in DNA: TGCAGTTTATTGGCGGTGAGCACAGATACGCAGTATTTT. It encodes CSLLAVSTDTQYF.

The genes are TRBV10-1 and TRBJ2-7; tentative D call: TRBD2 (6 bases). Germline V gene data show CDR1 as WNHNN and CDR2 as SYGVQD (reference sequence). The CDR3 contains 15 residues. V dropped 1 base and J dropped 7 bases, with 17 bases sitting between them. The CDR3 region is CASSEYESGRGEQYF. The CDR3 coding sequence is TGCGCCAGCAGTGAGTATGAGTCAGGCCGGGGGGAGCAGTACTTC.

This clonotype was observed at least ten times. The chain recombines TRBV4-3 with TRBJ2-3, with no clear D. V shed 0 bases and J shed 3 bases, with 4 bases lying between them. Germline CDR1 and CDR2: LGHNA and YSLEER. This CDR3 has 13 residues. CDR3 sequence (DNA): TGCGCCAGCAGCCAAGATGGGACAGATACGCAGTATTTT. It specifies CASSQDGTDTQYF.

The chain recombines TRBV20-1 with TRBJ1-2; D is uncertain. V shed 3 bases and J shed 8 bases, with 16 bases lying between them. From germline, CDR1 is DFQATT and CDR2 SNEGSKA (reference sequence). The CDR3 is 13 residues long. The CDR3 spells CSARGNGERGYTF. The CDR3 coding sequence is TGCAGTGCTAGGGGGAATGGCGAGAGGGGCTACACCTTC.

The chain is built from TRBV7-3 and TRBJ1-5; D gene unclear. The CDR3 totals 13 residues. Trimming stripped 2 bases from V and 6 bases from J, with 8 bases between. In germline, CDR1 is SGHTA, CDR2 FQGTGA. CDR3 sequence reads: CASSLSHSQPQHF. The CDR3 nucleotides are TGTGCCAGCAGCTTATCTCATAGTCAGCCCCAGCATTTT. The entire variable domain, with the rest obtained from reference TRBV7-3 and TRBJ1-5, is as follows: GAGVSQTPSNKVTEKGKYVELRCDPISGHTALYWYRQSLGQGPEFLIYFQGTGAADDSGLPNDRFFAVRPEGSVSTLKIQRTERGDSAVYLCASSLSHSQPQHFGDGTRLSIL.

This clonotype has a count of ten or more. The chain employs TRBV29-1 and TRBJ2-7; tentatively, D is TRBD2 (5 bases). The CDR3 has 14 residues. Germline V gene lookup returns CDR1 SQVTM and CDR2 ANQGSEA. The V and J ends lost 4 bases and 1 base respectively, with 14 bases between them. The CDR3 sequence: CSVGIGRTSYEQYF. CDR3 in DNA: TGCAGCGTTGGTATTGGACGGACTTCCTACGAGCAGTACTTC.

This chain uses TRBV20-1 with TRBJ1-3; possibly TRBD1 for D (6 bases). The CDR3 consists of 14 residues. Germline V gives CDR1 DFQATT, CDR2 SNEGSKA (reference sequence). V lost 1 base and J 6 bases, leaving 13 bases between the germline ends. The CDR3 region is CSARVVGAKNTIYF. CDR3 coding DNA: TGCAGTGCTAGAGTGGTGGGGGCCAAAAACACCATATATTTT.

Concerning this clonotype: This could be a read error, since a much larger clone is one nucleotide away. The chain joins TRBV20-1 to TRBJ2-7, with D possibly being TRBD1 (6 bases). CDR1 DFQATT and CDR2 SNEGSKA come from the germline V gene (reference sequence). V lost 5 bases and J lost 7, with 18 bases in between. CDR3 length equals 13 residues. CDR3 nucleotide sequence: TGCAGTGCTGGGGGACACGAATTTTTGGAGCAGTACTTC. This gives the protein CSAGGHEFLEQYF.

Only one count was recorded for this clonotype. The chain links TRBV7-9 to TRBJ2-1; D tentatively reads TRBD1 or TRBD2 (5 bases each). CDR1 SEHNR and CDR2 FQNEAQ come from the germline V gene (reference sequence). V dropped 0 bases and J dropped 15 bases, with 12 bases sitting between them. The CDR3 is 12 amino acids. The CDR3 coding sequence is TGTGCCAGCAGCTTAGCTGAGGGGTCGTGGTTCTTC. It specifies CASSLAEGSWFF.

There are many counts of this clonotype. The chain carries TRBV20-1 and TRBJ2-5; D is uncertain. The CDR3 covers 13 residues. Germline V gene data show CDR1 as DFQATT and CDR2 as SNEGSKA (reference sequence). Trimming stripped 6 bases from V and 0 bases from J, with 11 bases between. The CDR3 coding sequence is TGCAGTGCCAGCCTTGGGAACCAAGAGACCCAGTACTTC. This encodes CSASLGNQETQYF.

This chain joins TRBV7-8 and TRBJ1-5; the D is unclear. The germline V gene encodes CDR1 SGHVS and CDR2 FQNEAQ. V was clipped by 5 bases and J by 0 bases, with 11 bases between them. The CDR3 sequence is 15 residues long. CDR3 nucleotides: TGTGCCAGCAGCCCCGAAGTCTATAGCAATCAGCCCCAGCATTTT. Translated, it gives CASSPEVYSNQPQHF. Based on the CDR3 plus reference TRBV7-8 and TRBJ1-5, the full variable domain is GAGVSQSPRYKVAKRGQDVALRCDPISGHVSLFWYQQALGQGPEFLTYFQNEAQLDKSGLPSDRFFAERPEGSVSTLKIQRTQQEDSAVYLCASSPEVYSNQPQHFGDGTRLSIL.

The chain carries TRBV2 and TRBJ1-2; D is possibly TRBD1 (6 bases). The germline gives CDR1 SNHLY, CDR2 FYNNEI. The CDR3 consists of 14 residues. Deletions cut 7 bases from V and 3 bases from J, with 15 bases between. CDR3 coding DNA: TGTGCCAGCACCCCAGGGGCGCCGGACTATGGCTACACCTTC. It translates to CASTPGAPDYGYTF.

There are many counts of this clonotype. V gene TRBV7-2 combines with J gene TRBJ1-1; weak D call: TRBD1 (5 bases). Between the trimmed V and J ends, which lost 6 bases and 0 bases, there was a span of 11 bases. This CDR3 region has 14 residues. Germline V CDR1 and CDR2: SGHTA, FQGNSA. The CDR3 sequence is CASRKGYMNTEAFF. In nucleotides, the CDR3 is TGTGCCAGCAGGAAGGGGTACATGAACACTGAAGCTTTCTTT.

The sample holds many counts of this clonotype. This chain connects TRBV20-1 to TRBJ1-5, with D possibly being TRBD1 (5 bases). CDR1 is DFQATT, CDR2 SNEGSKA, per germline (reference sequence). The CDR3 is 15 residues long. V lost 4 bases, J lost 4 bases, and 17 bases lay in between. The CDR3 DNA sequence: TGCAGTGCTACAATGCTGGGACGGGATAATCAGCCCCAGCATTTT. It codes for CSATMLGRDNQPQHF.

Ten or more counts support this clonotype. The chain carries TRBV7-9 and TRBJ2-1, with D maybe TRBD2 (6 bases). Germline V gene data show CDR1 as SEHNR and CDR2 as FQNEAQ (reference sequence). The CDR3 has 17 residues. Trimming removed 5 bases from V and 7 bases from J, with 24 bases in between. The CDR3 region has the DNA TGTGCCAGCAGCCCGCGTGGAGCGGGCAAAATATGGAATGAGCAGTTCTTC. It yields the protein CASSPRGAGKIWNEQFF.

Here the CDR3 DNA reads TGCAGTGCTAGTCGGGCGAGGGATGGCTACACCTTC. It translates to CSASRARDGYTF. V is TRBV20-1 and J is TRBJ1-2; D gene uncertain. Germline assignment: CDR1 DFQATT and CDR2 SNEGSKA (reference sequence). The CDR3 totals 12 residues. V was clipped by 3 bases and J by 6 bases, with 11 bases between them.

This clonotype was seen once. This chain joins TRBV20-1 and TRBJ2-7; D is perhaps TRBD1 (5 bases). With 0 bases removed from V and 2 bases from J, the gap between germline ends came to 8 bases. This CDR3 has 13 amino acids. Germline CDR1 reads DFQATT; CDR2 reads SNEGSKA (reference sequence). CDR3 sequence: CSARDGHTYEQYF. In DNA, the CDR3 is TGCAGTGCTAGAGATGGACACACCTACGAGCAGTACTTC.

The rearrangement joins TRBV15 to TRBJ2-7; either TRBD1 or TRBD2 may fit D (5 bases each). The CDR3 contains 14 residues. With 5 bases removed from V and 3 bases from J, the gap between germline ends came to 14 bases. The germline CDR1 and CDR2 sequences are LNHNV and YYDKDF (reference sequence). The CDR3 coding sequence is TGTGCCACCAGCGGGGACCTGTCCCTCTACGAGCAGTACTTC. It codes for CATSGDLSLYEQYF.

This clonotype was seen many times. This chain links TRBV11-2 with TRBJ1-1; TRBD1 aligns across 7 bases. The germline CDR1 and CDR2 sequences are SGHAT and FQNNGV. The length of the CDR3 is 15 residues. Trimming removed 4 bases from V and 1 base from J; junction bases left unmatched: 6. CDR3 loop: CASSSLTGTNTEAFF. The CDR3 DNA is TGTGCCAGCAGCTCACTGACAGGGACGAACACTGAAGCTTTCTTT.

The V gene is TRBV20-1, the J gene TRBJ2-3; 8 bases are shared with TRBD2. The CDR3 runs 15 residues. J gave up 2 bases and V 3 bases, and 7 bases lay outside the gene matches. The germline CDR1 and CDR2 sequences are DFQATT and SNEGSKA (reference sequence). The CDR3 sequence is CSASFTGGVTDTQYF. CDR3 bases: TGCAGTGCTAGTTTTACGGGAGGGGTCACAGATACGCAGTATTTT.

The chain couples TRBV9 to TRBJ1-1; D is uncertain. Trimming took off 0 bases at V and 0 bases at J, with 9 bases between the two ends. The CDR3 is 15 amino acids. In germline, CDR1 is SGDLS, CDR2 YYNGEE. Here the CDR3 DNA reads TGTGCCAGCAGCGTAGGGCCAGAAATGAACACTGAAGCTTTCTTT. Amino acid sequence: CASSVGPEMNTEAFF.

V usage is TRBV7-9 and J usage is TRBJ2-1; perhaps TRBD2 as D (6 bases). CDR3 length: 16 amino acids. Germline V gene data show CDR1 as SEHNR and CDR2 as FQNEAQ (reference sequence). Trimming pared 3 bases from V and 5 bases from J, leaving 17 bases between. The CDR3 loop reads CASSLGSGVGNNEQFF. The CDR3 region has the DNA TGTGCCAGCAGCTTGGGGTCGGGAGTCGGCAACAATGAGCAGTTCTTC.